The source of this T cell receptor beta chain is a study of blood T cell repertoires in COVID-19. Study overall: COVID-19 samples, acute and convalescent, were from the United States, Italy and Spain. Nucleic acid was either cDNA or gDNA, and it came from T cells, B-cell-depleted T cells, or PBMCs.

Per the authors' pipeline: Amplified reference gene primers provided the basis for estimating nucleated cell counts. Profiling relied on immunoSEQ multiplex PCR, and the TCRdb table lists in-frame clones only, not all of them. That table furnishes V, J and clone size, whereas the DNA furnished D and trimming. The sample lists approximately 190,000 clones; 87% were seen once. A single count supports this clone. The sequenced material came from peripheral blood. The receptor comes from a man in his 60s with active or convalescent COVID-19.

The CDR3 nucleotides are TGTGCCAGCAGCTTTAGAGGTTCAGGCGGGGGGGTCCTTCTAGCCAAAAACATTCAGTACTTC. Residues: CASSFRGSGGGVLLAKNIQYF. V and J are TRBV9 and TRBJ2-4; TRBD2 matches 9 bases. V shed 4 bases and J 0 bases; nucleotides not matched to a gene: 20. In germline, CDR1 is SGDLS, CDR2 YYNGEE. The CDR3 sequence is 21 residues long. Based on the CDR3 plus reference TRBV9 and TRBJ2-4, the full variable domain is DSGVTQTPKHLITATGQRVTLRCSPRSGDLSVYWYQQSLDQGLQFLIQYYNGEERAKGNILERFSAQQFPDLHSELNLSSLELGDSALYFCASSFRGSGGGVLLAKNIQYFGAGTRLSVL.